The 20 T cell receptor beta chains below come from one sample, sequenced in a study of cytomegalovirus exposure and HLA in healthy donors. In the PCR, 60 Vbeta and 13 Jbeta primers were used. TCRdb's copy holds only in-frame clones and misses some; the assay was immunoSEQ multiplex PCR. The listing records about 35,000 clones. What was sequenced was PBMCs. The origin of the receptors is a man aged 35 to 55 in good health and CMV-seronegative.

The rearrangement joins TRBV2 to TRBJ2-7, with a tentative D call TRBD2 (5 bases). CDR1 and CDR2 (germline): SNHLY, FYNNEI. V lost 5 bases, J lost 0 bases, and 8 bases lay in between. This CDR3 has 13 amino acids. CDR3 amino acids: CASSLDFSYEQYF. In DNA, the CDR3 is TGTGCCAGCAGTTTGGACTTCTCCTACGAGCAGTACTTC.

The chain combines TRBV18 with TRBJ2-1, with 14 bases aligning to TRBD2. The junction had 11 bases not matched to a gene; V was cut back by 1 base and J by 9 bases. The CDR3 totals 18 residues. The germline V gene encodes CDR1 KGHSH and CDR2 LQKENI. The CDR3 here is CASSPRGLAGVGVGEQFF. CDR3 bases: TGTGCCAGCTCACCACGGGGACTAGCGGGAGTAGGGGTCGGTGAGCAGTTCTTC.

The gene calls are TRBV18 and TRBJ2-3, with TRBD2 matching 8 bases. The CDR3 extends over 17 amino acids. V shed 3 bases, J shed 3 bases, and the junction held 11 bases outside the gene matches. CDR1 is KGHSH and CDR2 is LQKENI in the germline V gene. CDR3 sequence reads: CASSPSFTGGVTDTQYF. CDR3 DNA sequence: TGTGCCAGCTCACCTTCGTTTACGGGAGGGGTTACAGATACGCAGTATTTT.

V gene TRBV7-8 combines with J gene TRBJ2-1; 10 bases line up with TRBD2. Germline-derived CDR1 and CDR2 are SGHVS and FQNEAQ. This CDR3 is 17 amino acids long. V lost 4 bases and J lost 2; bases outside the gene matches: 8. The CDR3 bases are TGTGCCAGCAGCTCGGCCACTCTAGCGGGGGCCTACAATGAGCAGTTCTTC. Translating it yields CASSSATLAGAYNEQFF. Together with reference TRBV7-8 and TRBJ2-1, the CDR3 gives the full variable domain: GAGVSQSPRYKVAKRGQDVALRCDPISGHVSLFWYQQALGQGPEFLTYFQNEAQLDKSGLPSDRFFAERPEGSVSTLKIQRTQQEDSAVYLCASSSATLAGAYNEQFFGPGTRLTVL.

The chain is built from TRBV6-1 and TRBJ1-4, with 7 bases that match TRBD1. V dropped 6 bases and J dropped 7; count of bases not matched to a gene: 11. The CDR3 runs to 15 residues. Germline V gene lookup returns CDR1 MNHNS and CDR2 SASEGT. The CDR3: CASRGNEGAGEKLFF. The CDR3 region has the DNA TGTGCCAGCAGGGGGAATGAGGGGGCAGGTGAAAAACTGTTTTTT.

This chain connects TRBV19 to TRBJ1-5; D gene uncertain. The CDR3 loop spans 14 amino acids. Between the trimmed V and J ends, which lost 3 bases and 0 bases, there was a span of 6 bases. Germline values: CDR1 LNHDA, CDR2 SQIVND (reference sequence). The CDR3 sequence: CASSIAVSNQPQHF. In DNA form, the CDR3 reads TGTGCCAGTAGTATTGCGGTTAGCAATCAGCCCCAGCATTTT.

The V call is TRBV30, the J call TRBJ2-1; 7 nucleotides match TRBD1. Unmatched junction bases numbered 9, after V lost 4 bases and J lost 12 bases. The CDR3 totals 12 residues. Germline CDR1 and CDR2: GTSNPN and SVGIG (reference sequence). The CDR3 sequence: CAWTPGRQGQFF. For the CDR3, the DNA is TGTGCCTGGACCCCCGGTCGACAGGGGCAGTTCTTC. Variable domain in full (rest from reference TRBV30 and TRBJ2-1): SQTIHQWPATLVQPVGSPLSLECTVEGTSNPNLYWYRQAAGRGLQLLFYSVGIGQISSEVPQNLSASRPQDRQFILSSKKLLLSDSGFYLCAWTPGRQGQFFGPGTRLTVL.

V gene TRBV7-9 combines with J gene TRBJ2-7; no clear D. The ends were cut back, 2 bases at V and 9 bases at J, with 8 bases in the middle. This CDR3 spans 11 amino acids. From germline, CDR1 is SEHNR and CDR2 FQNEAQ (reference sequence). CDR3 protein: CASSLNLGQYF. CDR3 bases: TGTGCCAGCAGCTTAAATCTCGGGCAGTACTTC.

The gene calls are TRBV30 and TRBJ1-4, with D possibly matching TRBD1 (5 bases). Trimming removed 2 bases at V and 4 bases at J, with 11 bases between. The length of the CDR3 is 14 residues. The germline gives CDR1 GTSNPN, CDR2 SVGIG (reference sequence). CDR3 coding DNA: TGTGCCTGGAGTAAGGACATAAATAATGAAAAACTGTTTTTT. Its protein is CAWSKDINNEKLFF.

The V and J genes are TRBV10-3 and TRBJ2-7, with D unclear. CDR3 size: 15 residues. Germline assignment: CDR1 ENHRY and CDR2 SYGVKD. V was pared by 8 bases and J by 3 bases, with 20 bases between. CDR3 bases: TGTGCCATCTGCAAAAATTCCTATGATGGCTACGAGCAGTACTTC. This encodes CAICKNSYDGYEQYF.

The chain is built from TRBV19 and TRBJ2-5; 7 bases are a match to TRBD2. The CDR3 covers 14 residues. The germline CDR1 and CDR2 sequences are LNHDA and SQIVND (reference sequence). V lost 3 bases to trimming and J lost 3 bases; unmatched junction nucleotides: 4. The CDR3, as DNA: TGTGCCAGTAGTATTTACGCGGGGGAAGAGACCCAGTACTTC. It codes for CASSIYAGEETQYF.

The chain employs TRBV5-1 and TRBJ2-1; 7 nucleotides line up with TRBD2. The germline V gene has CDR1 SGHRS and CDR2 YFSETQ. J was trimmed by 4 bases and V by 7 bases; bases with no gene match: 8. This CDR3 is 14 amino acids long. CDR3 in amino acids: CASGLSGTYNEQFF. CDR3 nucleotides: TGCGCCAGCGGGCTAAGCGGGACTTACAATGAGCAGTTCTTC.

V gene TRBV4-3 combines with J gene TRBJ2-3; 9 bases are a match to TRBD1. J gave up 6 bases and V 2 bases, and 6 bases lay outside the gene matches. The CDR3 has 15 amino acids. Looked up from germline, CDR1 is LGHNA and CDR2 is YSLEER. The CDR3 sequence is CASSQPQGANDTQYF. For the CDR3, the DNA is TGCGCCAGCAGCCAACCACAGGGGGCGAATGATACGCAGTATTTT.

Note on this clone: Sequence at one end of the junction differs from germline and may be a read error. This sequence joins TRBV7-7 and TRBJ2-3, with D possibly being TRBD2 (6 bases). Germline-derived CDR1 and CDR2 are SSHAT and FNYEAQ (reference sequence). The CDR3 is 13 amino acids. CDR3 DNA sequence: TGTGCTAGCAGCTTAGCGGAGGCAGATACGCAGTATTTT. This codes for CASSLAEADTQYF.

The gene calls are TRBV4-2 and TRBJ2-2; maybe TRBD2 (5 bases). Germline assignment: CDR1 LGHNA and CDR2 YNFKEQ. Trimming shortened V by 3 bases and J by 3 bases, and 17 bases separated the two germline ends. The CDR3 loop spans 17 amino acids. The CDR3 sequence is CASSQENGRVYTGELFF. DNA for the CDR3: TGTGCCAGCAGCCAGGAGAACGGGCGGGTTTACACCGGGGAGCTGTTTTTT.

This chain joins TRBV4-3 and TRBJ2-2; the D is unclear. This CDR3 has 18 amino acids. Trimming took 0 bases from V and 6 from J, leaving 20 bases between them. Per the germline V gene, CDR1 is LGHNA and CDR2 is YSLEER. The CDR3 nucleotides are TGCGCCAGCAGCCAAGATTTGGTGCAGGCCTCCAGATCCGGGGAGCTGTTTTTT. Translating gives CASSQDLVQASRSGELFF.

CDR3 loop: CASSFDLGGGYEQYF. The CDR3 nucleotides read TGCGCCAGCAGCTTTGATCTGGGGGGGGGTTACGAGCAGTACTTC. The V and J genes are TRBV5-1 and TRBJ2-7; 7 nucleotides agree with TRBD2. The CDR3 has 15 residues. V lost 2 bases and J lost 4; bases outside the gene matches: 9. Germline-derived CDR1 and CDR2 are SGHRS and YFSETQ.

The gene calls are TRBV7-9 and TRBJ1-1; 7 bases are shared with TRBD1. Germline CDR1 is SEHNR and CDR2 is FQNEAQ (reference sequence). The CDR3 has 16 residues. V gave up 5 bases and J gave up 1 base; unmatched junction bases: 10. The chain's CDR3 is CASSPARGQANTEAFF. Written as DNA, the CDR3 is TGTGCCAGCAGCCCTGCCCGTGGACAGGCGAACACTGAAGCTTTCTTT. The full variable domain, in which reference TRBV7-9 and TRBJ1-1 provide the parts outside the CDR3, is DTGVSQNPRHKITKRGQNVTFRCDPISEHNRLYWYRQTLGQGPEFLTYFQNEAQLEKSRLLSDRFSAERPKGSFSTLEIQRTEQGDSAMYLCASSPARGQANTEAFFGQGTRLTVV.

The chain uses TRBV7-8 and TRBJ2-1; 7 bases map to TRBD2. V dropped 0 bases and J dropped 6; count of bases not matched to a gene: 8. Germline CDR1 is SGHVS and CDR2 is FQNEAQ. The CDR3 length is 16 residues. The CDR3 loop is CASSLAGGPNVNEQFF. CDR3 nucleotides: TGTGCCAGCAGCTTAGCGGGAGGGCCTAATGTCAATGAGCAGTTCTTC.

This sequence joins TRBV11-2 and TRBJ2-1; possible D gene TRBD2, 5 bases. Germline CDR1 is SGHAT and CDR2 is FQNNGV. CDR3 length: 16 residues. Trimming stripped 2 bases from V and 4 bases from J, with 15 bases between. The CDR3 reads CASSLFLTRAYNEQFF. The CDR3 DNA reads TGTGCCAGCAGCTTATTCCTTACGCGGGCTTACAATGAGCAGTTCTTC. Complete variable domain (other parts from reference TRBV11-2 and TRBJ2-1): EAGVAQSPRYKIIEKRQSVAFWCNPISGHATLYWYQQILGQGPKLLIQFQNNGVVDDSQLPKDRFSAERLKGVDSTLKIQPAKLEDSAVYLCASSLFLTRAYNEQFFGPGTRLTVL.